This TCR beta chain originates from a study of blood T cell repertoires in COVID-19. For the study at large: COVID-19 samples collected from the United States, Italy and Spain covered acute and convalescent phases.

Trimming shortened V by 5 bases and J by 0 bases, and 7 bases separated the two germline ends. The CDR3 spans 13 residues. In germline, CDR1 is KGHDR, CDR2 SFDVKD. As originally analysed: Using reference gene primer amplification, nucleated cell counts were estimated. Here immunoSEQ multiplex PCR was the method, and the copy in TCRdb shows in-frame clones only, minus some. V and J calls plus clone size are reproduced from that table; the DNA served to infer D and trimming. Of tens of thousands of clones in the sample, 86% were seen once. This chain joins TRBV24-1 and TRBJ2-7; no reliable D call. The sequenced material came from peripheral blood. This TCR was sampled from a man aged 50 to 59 with active COVID-19. CDR3 bases: TGTGCCACCAGTGCCCGGAGCTCCTACGAGCAGTACGTC. Its translation: CATSARSSYEQYV.